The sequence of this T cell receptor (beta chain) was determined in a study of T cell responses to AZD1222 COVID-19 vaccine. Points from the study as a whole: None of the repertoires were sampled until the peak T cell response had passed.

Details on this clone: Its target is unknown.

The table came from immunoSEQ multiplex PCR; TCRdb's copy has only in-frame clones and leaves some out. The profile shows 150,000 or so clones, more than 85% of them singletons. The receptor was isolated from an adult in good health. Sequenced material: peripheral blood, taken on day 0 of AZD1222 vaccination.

The CDR3 DNA reads as TGTGCCAGCAGTGACGGGGACAGGGAGGGTACGTGGACCGGGGAGCTGTTTTTT. Translated: CASSDGDREGTWTGELFF. V gene TRBV28 combines with J gene TRBJ2-2; 9 positions agree with TRBD1. CDR1 is MDHEN and CDR2 is SYDVKM in the germline V gene. J gave up 5 bases and V 5 bases, and 15 bases lay outside the gene matches. CDR3 length equals 18 residues.